The present TCR beta chain was sequenced within a study of follicular helper T cells after annual influenza vaccination. Specified time point: 2014-2015 season, pre-vaccination. Measured with immunoSEQ multiplex PCR; TCRdb has only the in-frame clones, and not every one. The data contain several thousand clones, 82% of them singletons. This clonotype was sampled from an adult who received the influenza vaccine. The source material was CXCR5+ CD38- circulating T follicular helper cells from blood, sampled on the day of influenza vaccination. Subset specified: circulating Tfh, non-naive CD4+CXCR5+PD-1+ (ICOS+CD38+ or ICOS-CD38-).

The CDR3 reads CASSSISGGGTIYF. Written as DNA, the CDR3 is TGTGCCAGCAGTTCCATAAGTGGGGGTGGGACCATATATTTT. This chain connects TRBV28 to TRBJ1-3, with D tentatively TRBD1 (5 bases). Trimming took off 4 bases at V and 10 bases at J, with 17 bases between the two ends. The CDR3 totals 14 residues. Germline lookup yields CDR1 MDHEN and CDR2 SYDVKM.